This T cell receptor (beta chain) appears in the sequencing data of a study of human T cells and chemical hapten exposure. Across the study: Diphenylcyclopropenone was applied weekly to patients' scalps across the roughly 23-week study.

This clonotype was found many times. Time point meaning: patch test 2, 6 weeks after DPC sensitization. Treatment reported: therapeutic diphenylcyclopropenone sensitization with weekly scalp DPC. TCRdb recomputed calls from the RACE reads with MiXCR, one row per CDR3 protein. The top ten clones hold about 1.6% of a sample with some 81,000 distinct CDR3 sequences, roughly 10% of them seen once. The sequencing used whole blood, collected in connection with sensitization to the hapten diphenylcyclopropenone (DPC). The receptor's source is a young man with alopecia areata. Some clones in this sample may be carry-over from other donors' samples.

CDR3 protein: CASSPTAPQGYSNQPQHF. CDR3 DNA: TGTGCCAGCTCACCAACGGCACCCCAGGGGTATAGCAATCAGCCCCAGCATTTT. V usage is TRBV18 and J usage is TRBJ1-5; the D gene is possibly TRBD1 (6 bases). CDR3 length: 18 residues. CDR1 and CDR2 (germline): KGHSH, LQKENI. Trimming shortened V by 2 bases and J by 0 bases, and 17 bases separated the two germline ends.